The 19 T cell receptor beta chains in this list originate from one sample, sequenced in a study of blood T cell repertoires in COVID-19. Sequencing used immunoSEQ multiplex PCR; TCRdb keeps in-frame clones, though not all of them. The sample records roughly 130,000 clones, less than 90% being singletons. Sequencing input: peripheral blood. All receptors derive from a woman aged 25 to 39 who had recovered from COVID-19.

The chain combines TRBV4-1 with TRBJ2-3; 12 bases fit TRBD2. CDR3 length equals 17 residues. The germline V gene encodes CDR1 MGHRA and CDR2 YSYEKL. Trimming took 3 bases from V and 6 from J; bases not matched to a gene: 10. CDR3 coding DNA: TGCGCCAGCAGCCAGGGACCTAGCGGGGGGGCCGGGGATACGCAGTATTTT. It encodes CASSQGPSGGAGDTQYF.

The genes are TRBV11-2 and TRBJ2-1, with no clear D. From germline, CDR1 is SGHAT and CDR2 FQNNGV. The CDR3 has 13 residues. Deletions cut 3 bases from V and 3 bases from J, with 6 bases between. The CDR3 loop reads CASSFRFYNEQFF. The CDR3, as DNA: TGTGCCAGCAGCTTCAGGTTCTACAATGAGCAGTTCTTC.

This chain uses TRBV6-5 with TRBJ2-7; tentatively, D is TRBD1 (6 bases). Germline CDR1 and CDR2: MNHEY and SVGAGI. The CDR3 is 15 amino acids. Trimming shortened V by 5 bases and J by 2 bases, and 16 bases separated the two germline ends. The CDR3 DNA follows: TGTGCCAGCAGTCGACAGGCAAAGAGTACCTACGAGCAGTACTTC. Translation: CASSRQAKSTYEQYF.

The chain links TRBV18 to TRBJ2-1; 14 bases are shared with TRBD2. CDR1 is KGHSH, CDR2 LQKENI, per germline. CDR3 length equals 18 residues. V shed 6 bases and J 8 bases; nucleotides not matched to a gene: 15. The CDR3 reads CASSTGQIGLAGGDEQFF. The CDR3 DNA reads TGTGCCAGCTCTACAGGGCAAATAGGACTAGCGGGAGGAGATGAGCAGTTCTTC.

CDR3 sequence reads: CASSLEGDGINTIYF. CDR3 nucleotide sequence: TGCGCCAGCAGCTTGGAGGGGGATGGGATAAACACCATATATTTT. The V call is TRBV5-1, the J call TRBJ1-3; TRBD1 might be the D (6 bases). This CDR3 region has 15 residues. Trimming shortened V by 0 bases and J by 6 bases, and 13 bases separated the two germline ends. Looked up from germline, CDR1 is SGHRS and CDR2 is YFSETQ. The complete variable domain, with remaining parts taken from reference TRBV5-1 and TRBJ1-3, reads KAGVTQTPRYLIKTRGQQVTLSCSPISGHRSVSWYQQTPGQGLQFLFEYFSETQRNKGNFPGRFSGRQFSNSRSEMNVSTLELGDSALYLCASSLEGDGINTIYFGEGSWLTVV.

The chain employs TRBV7-2 and TRBJ1-2; D uncertain. Trimming took 3 bases from V and 4 from J, leaving 12 bases between them. The germline CDR1 and CDR2 sequences are SGHTA and FQGNSA. This CDR3 has 14 residues. In nucleotides, the CDR3 is TGTGCCAGCAGCTTGACGACAACGGCCTATGGCTACACCTTC. This sequence encodes CASSLTTTAYGYTF.

This clone came up a few times. The chain recombines TRBV2 with TRBJ2-3; D perhaps matches TRBD2 (7 bases). Trimming took off 6 bases at V and 4 bases at J, with 17 bases between the two ends. The germline gives CDR1 SNHLY, CDR2 FYNNEI. The CDR3 sequence is 15 residues long. CDR3 sequence (DNA): TGTGCCAGCAGCCTACGGGGGGCCGGATCAGATACGCAGTATTTT. Translation: CASSLRGAGSDTQYF.

The J gene is TRBJ1-1, the V gene TRBV6-5, with 8 bases matching TRBD1. V trimming: 2 bases; J trimming: 5 bases; junction bases outside the gene matches: 4. This CDR3 comprises 14 residues. CDR1 and CDR2 from the germline V gene are MNHEY and SVGAGI. The CDR3 loop is CASSYDRGSTEAFF. The CDR3 DNA is TGTGCCAGCAGTTACGACAGGGGATCGACTGAAGCTTTCTTT.

V usage is TRBV20-1 and J usage is TRBJ2-1; 9 nucleotides line up with TRBD1. V lost 3 bases and J lost 0; bases outside the gene matches: 12. The CDR3 loop spans 18 amino acids. CDR1 DFQATT and CDR2 SNEGSKA come from the germline V gene (reference sequence). CDR3 amino acids: CSASFTGGMGSSYNEQFF. The CDR3 nucleotides read TGCAGTGCTAGTTTCACAGGGGGCATGGGGAGCTCCTACAATGAGCAGTTCTTC.

V usage is TRBV5-1 and J usage is TRBJ1-1; no clear D. This CDR3 has 13 residues. CDR1 is SGHRS and CDR2 is YFSETQ in the germline V gene. The V gene lost 0 bases and the J gene lost 0 bases, with 3 bases spanning the gap. The CDR3 region has the DNA TGCGCCAGCAGCTTGGTAGTGAACACTGAAGCTTTCTTT. Amino acid sequence: CASSLVVNTEAFF.

This clone has only one observation. The CDR3 sequence is CASSSSGGKTDTQYF. The CDR3 DNA reads as TGTGCCAGCAGCTCCTCGGGGGGGAAGACAGATACGCAGTATTTT. The rearrangement uses TRBV5-4 and TRBJ2-3; 8 bases line up with TRBD2. This CDR3 has 15 amino acids. Germline lookup yields CDR1 SGHNT and CDR2 YYREEE (reference sequence). J lost 3 bases, V lost 3 bases, and 6 bases had no gene match.

This clone was detected only once. The CDR3 DNA is TGTGCCAGTAGTATGAGGGACACCAATCAGCCCCAGCATTTT. This gives the protein CASSMRDTNQPQHF. The chain combines TRBV19 with TRBJ1-5; D is perhaps TRBD1 (6 bases). The ends were cut back, 3 bases at V and 3 bases at J, with 9 bases in the middle. The CDR3 covers 14 residues. Germline CDR1 reads LNHDA; CDR2 reads SQIVND (reference sequence).

The chain uses TRBV5-6 and TRBJ2-3; 11 nucleotides line up with TRBD2. The germline V gene has CDR1 SGHDT and CDR2 YYEEEE. Trimming removed 1 base from V and 7 bases from J; junction bases left unmatched: 8. The CDR3 runs 16 residues. CDR3 coding DNA: TGTGCCAGCAGCTTGCTGTCACTAGCGGGAGTCCATACGCAGTATTTT. Translating it yields CASSLLSLAGVHTQYF. The whole variable domain, remainder taken from reference TRBV5-6 and TRBJ2-3, is DAGVTQSPTHLIKTRGQQVTLRCSPKSGHDTVSWYQQALGQGPQFIFQYYEEEERQRGNFPDRFSGHQFPNYSSELNVNALLLGDSALYLCASSLLSLAGVHTQYFGPGTRLTVL.

This clone showed up just once. The CDR3 nucleotides are TGTGCCACTTCGTCCGGACTTGGTGGTGGCTACACCTTC. It translates to CATSSGLGGGYTF. V gene TRBV12-3 or TRBV12-4 combines with J gene TRBJ1-2; D unresolved. The CDR3 has 13 amino acids. V was clipped by 10 bases and J by 7 bases, with 19 bases between them.

This clone was seen a single time. The chain recombines TRBV15 with TRBJ2-1; D may be TRBD2 (6 bases). Germline CDR1 and CDR2: LNHNV and YYDKDF (reference sequence). The CDR3 covers 14 residues. Deletions cut 0 bases from V and 7 bases from J, with 10 bases between. In nucleotides, the CDR3 is TGTGCCACCAGCAGAGATCGCGGAGGGAATGAGCAGTTCTTC. It is translated as CATSRDRGGNEQFF.

The CDR3 DNA reads TGTGCCAGCAGCGTAGATACAGGGATCAACACCGGGGAGCTGTTTTTT. It translates to CASSVDTGINTGELFF. The chain joins TRBV9 to TRBJ2-2, with D tentatively TRBD1 (6 bases). Deletions cut 0 bases from V and 2 bases from J, with 11 bases between. Germline CDR1 reads SGDLS; CDR2 reads YYNGEE. The CDR3 spans 16 residues.

Turning to this clone: One junction end does not reproduce the germline sequence, and a read error may be involved. The chain is built from TRBV5-6 and TRBJ2-2, with a tentative D call TRBD2 (5 bases). In germline, CDR1 is SGHDT, CDR2 YYEEEE. CDR3 size: 14 residues. CDR3 region: CASSLDSRAGELFF. CDR3 nucleotides: TGTGCCAGCAGTTTGGACTCGAGGGCCGGGGAGCTGTTTTTT. The full variable domain, with the rest looked up from reference TRBV5-6 and TRBJ2-2, is DAGVTQSPTHLIKTRGQQVTLRCSPKSGHDTVSWYQQALGQGPQFIFQYYEEEERQRGNFPDRFSGHQFPNYSSELNVNALLLGDSALYLCASSLDSRAGELFFGEGSRLTVL.

In this sample, this clone turned up a few times. The chain uses TRBV7-3 and TRBJ2-6, with unresolved D. The germline CDR1 and CDR2 sequences are SGHTA and FQGTGA. This CDR3 region has 15 residues. The germline V and J ends were trimmed by 4 bases and 2 bases, with 9 bases remaining between them. The CDR3 bases are TGTGCCAGCAGCTCATACAGAGCTGGGGCCAACGTCCTGACTTTC. Translated: CASSSYRAGANVLTF. Supplemented by reference TRBV7-3 and TRBJ2-6, the full variable domain reads GAGVSQTPSNKVTEKGKYVELRCDPISGHTALYWYRQSLGQGPEFLIYFQGTGAADDSGLPNDRFFAVRPEGSVSTLKIQRTERGDSAVYLCASSSYRAGANVLTFGAGSRLTVL.

This clone was found a few times. This rearrangement joins TRBV6-1 to TRBJ1-1, with TRBD1 as a possible D gene (5 bases). Germline V gene sequence: CDR1 MNHNS, CDR2 SASEGT. The CDR3 is 14 residues long. Trimming took off 1 base at V and 11 bases at J, with 17 bases between the two ends. CDR3 nucleotide sequence: TGTGCCAGCAGTGAAGATGACAGTATGAGGTTGGCTTTCTTT. Encoded protein: CASSEDDSMRLAFF.